One and the same sample provided the 28 T cell receptor beta chains below, sequenced in a study of technical replicates of blood from a handful of donors. Repertoires were generated with immunoSEQ multiplex PCR, while TCRdb's copy carries only in-frame clones and drops some. The table lists approximately 49,000 clones, about 93% of them singletons, with about 3.8% in the top ten. The sequenced sample was PBMCs. The receptor set was obtained from a human donor in good health. Some clones in this sample may be carry-over from other donors' samples.

The J gene is TRBJ1-6, the V gene TRBV11-2; D uncertain. The CDR3 spans 12 residues. The V and J ends lost 5 bases and 7 bases respectively, with 6 bases between them. CDR1 SGHAT and CDR2 FQNNGV come from the germline V gene. CDR3 in amino acids: CASSTRNSPLHF. Written as DNA, the CDR3 is TGTGCCAGCAGCACCAGGAATTCACCCCTCCACTTT.

The table lists this clone with a count of one. One end of the junction is discordant with germline, which a read error may explain. V gene TRBV7-9 combines with J gene TRBJ2-3; TRBD2 agrees at 7 bases. Germline V lookup: CDR1 SEHNR, CDR2 FQNEAQ (reference sequence). This CDR3 has 13 residues. The CDR3 sequence is CASSRTGLETPQF. For the CDR3, the DNA is TGTGCCAGCAGCCGAACCGGACTAGAGACTCCCCAATTT.

The sample holds one count of this clone. The V call is TRBV5-1, the J call TRBJ1-2, with 9 bases matching TRBD1. The CDR3 has 15 amino acids. Trimming at V came to 0 bases and at J to 0 bases, leaving 0 bases not matched to a gene. CDR1 and CDR2 (germline): SGHRS, YFSETQ. The chain's CDR3 is CASSLGQGANYGYTF. As DNA, the CDR3 is TGCGCCAGCAGCTTGGGACAGGGGGCTAACTATGGCTACACCTTC.

The J gene is TRBJ1-1, the V gene TRBV6-1; D ambiguous. The CDR3 contains 14 residues. Looked up from germline, CDR1 is MNHNS and CDR2 is SASEGT. V was clipped by 2 bases and J by 3 bases, with 10 bases between them. The CDR3 bases are TGTGCCAGCAGTGAATATCTTGGAGACACTGAAGCTTTCTTT. Translated, it gives CASSEYLGDTEAFF.

This chain uses TRBV29-1 with TRBJ1-2; 9 bases agree with TRBD1. V trimming: 4 bases; J trimming: 2 bases; junction bases outside the gene matches: 2. CDR3 length: 13 amino acids. CDR1 is SQVTM and CDR2 is ANQGSEA in the germline V gene. CDR3 protein: CSVAGQGNYGYTF. Written as DNA, the CDR3 is TGCAGCGTTGCTGGACAGGGGAACTATGGCTACACCTTC.

The V call is TRBV6-5, the J call TRBJ2-2; a possible D gene is TRBD2 (6 bases). Germline V lookup: CDR1 MNHEY, CDR2 SVGAGI. Trimming stripped 2 bases from V and 5 bases from J, with 12 bases between. The CDR3 totals 15 residues. The CDR3 loop reads CASSYKAGRTGELFF. CDR3 DNA: TGTGCCAGCAGTTACAAAGCAGGGAGGACCGGGGAGCTGTTTTTT.

This clone was found once. The chain is built from TRBV6-5 and TRBJ2-2; D remains unclear. The CDR3 is 12 residues long. V dropped 11 bases and J dropped 5 bases, with 12 bases sitting between them. Germline CDR1 and CDR2: MNHEY and SVGAGI. The CDR3 DNA is TGTGCCGCAGGCCGGTTTACCGGGGAGCTGTTTTTT. Translating gives CAAGRFTGELFF.

The chain carries TRBV6-4 and TRBJ2-7; D might be TRBD1 (6 bases). V lost 6 bases and J lost 0, with 15 bases in between. CDR1 MRHNA and CDR2 SNTAGT come from the germline V gene. The CDR3 spans 15 residues. Written as DNA, the CDR3 is TGTGCCAGCAGAAAGATCGGGACACACTCCTACGAGCAGTACTTC. Amino acid sequence: CASRKIGTHSYEQYF.

The chain has TRBV6-5 and TRBJ1-2; D ambiguous. Trimming left V 2 bases short and J 2 bases short, with 9 bases between. Germline V gene sequence: CDR1 MNHEY, CDR2 SVGAGI. CDR3 size: 14 residues. The CDR3 loop is CASSYEAGNYGYTF. DNA of the CDR3: TGTGCCAGCAGTTACGAGGCTGGCAACTATGGCTACACCTTC.

The gene calls are TRBV10-3 and TRBJ1-6; D is unresolved. Deletions cut 7 bases from V and 7 bases from J, with 14 bases between. The CDR3 extends over 14 amino acids. Per germline, CDR1 ENHRY and CDR2 SYGVKD. CDR3 in amino acids: CAITPGTLNSPLHF. As DNA, the CDR3 is TGTGCCATCACGCCGGGAACGCTGAATTCACCCCTCCACTTT.

Only a few counts were recorded for this clone. The V call is TRBV9, the J call TRBJ1-6; D unclear. CDR3 size: 14 residues. Germline V gene lookup returns CDR1 SGDLS and CDR2 YYNGEE. V was clipped by 4 bases and J by 5 bases, with 10 bases between them. This CDR3 reads CASSPQPNNSPLHF. DNA of the CDR3: TGTGCCAGCAGCCCACAACCCAATAATTCACCCCTCCACTTT.

The genes are TRBV30 and TRBJ1-1; TRBD1 matches at 9 bases. Trimming cost V 2 bases and J 8 bases; bases outside gene matches: 3. The CDR3 covers 12 residues. From germline, CDR1 is GTSNPN and CDR2 SVGIG (reference sequence). This chain's CDR3 is CAWSSGTGEAFF. The CDR3 DNA reads TGTGCCTGGAGTTCCGGGACAGGGGAAGCTTTCTTT.

The chain uses TRBV19 and TRBJ2-7, with TRBD2 identical over 11 bases. The CDR3 spans 15 residues. V dropped 5 bases and J dropped 0; count of bases not matched to a gene: 3. Germline V gives CDR1 LNHDA, CDR2 SQIVND (reference sequence). This CDR3 is CASSVTSGASYEQYF. The CDR3 nucleotides read TGTGCCAGTAGTGTGACTAGCGGGGCCTCCTACGAGCAGTACTTC.

The chain recombines TRBV14 with TRBJ2-3; 11 bases match TRBD2. J lost 2 bases, V lost 2 bases, and 3 bases had no gene match. The CDR3 contains 16 residues. Germline V gene sequence: CDR1 SGHDN, CDR2 FVKESK. The CDR3 spells CASSQLAGGPTDTQYF. The CDR3 DNA reads TGTGCCAGCAGCCAATTAGCGGGAGGGCCCACAGATACGCAGTATTTT.

V gene TRBV25-1 combines with J gene TRBJ2-5; 7 bases match TRBD2. Germline loops: CDR1 MGHDK, CDR2 SYGVNS. V lost 3 bases, J lost 4 bases, and 5 bases stayed unmatched. The CDR3 totals 14 residues. Written as DNA, the CDR3 is TGTGCCAGCAGTGACCCTAGCGGCAGAGAGACCCAGTACTTC. As protein: CASSDPSGRETQYF. The full variable domain, in which reference TRBV25-1 and TRBJ2-5 provide the parts outside the CDR3, is EADIYQTPRYLVIGTGKKITLECSQTMGHDKMYWYQQDPGMELHLIHYSYGVNSTEKGDLSSESTVSRIRTEHFPLTLESARPSHTSQYLCASSDPSGRETQYFGPGTRLLVL.

CDR3 nucleotide sequence: TGCGCCAGCAGCGTGACCGGGACTACAAACACCGGGGAGCTGTTTTTT. It specifies CASSVTGTTNTGELFF. The chain employs TRBV5-1 and TRBJ2-2, with 7 nucleotides matching TRBD2. Germline CDR1 reads SGHRS; CDR2 reads YFSETQ. The CDR3 spans 16 residues. V gave up 4 bases and J gave up 2 bases; unmatched junction bases: 8.

J is TRBJ2-2 and V is TRBV19; a weak D match, TRBD2 (6 bases). CDR3 length equals 14 residues. Trimming shortened V by 5 bases and J by 0 bases, and 7 bases separated the two germline ends. Germline V gene lookup returns CDR1 LNHDA and CDR2 SQIVND (reference sequence). The CDR3 nucleotides are TGTGCCAGTAGTGCGGGACCGAACACCGGGGAGCTGTTTTTT. Residues: CASSAGPNTGELFF.

The chain couples TRBV28 to TRBJ1-3; D is ambiguous. This CDR3 has 13 amino acids. V was shortened by 8 bases and J by 0 bases, with 8 bases between the two germline ends. CDR1 and CDR2 (germline): MDHEN, SYDVKM. The CDR3: CASLTSSGNTIYF. The CDR3, as DNA: TGTGCCAGCCTCACGAGCTCTGGAAACACCATATATTTT.

The chain has TRBV27 and TRBJ1-6; the D is unclear. CDR3 length: 18 amino acids. Deletions cut 0 bases from V and 0 bases from J, with 12 bases between. CDR1 MNHEY and CDR2 SMNVEV come from the germline V gene (reference sequence). The CDR3 here is CASSLSGVSSSYNSPLHF. The CDR3 DNA follows: TGTGCCAGCAGTTTATCAGGTGTTTCTAGCTCCTATAATTCACCCCTCCACTTT.

The V call is TRBV5-1, the J call TRBJ2-2; 9 nucleotides match TRBD1. Losses at the gene ends were 4 bases for V and 7 bases for J; bases not matched to a gene: 8. CDR3 length: 15 amino acids. Germline V gene sequence: CDR1 SGHRS, CDR2 YFSETQ. CDR3 nucleotide sequence: TGCGCCAGCAGCCCCAAGACAGGGGGAATCGGGGAGCTGTTTTTT. Translated: CASSPKTGGIGELFF. Together with reference TRBV5-1 and TRBJ2-2, the CDR3 gives the full variable domain: KAGVTQTPRYLIKTRGQQVTLSCSPISGHRSVSWYQQTPGQGLQFLFEYFSETQRNKGNFPGRFSGRQFSNSRSEMNVSTLELGDSALYLCASSPKTGGIGELFFGEGSRLTVL.

V is TRBV10-3 and J is TRBJ2-3; D is possibly TRBD2 (5 bases). Germline values: CDR1 ENHRY, CDR2 SYGVKD. The CDR3 has 15 amino acids. V lost 4 bases and J lost 0, with 11 bases in between. This CDR3 reads CAISVGELSTDTQYF. CDR3 bases: TGTGCCATCAGTGTTGGGGAGCTTAGCACAGATACGCAGTATTTT.

The count of this clone is one. The gene calls are TRBV18 and TRBJ1-2; 8 bases are a match to TRBD1. The CDR3 sequence is 15 residues long. V shed 3 bases, J shed 2 bases, and the junction held 5 bases outside the gene matches. Germline V gene sequence: CDR1 KGHSH, CDR2 LQKENI. The CDR3 spells CASSPDRGQNYGYTF. CDR3 nucleotides: TGTGCCAGCTCACCTGACAGGGGCCAAAACTATGGCTACACCTTC.

The V and J genes are TRBV27 and TRBJ2-7, with a tentative D call TRBD1 (5 bases). The CDR3 is made up of 16 amino acids. V was cut by 2 bases and J by 3 bases, with 17 bases left in between. Germline CDR1 MNHEY, CDR2 SMNVEV (reference sequence). CDR3 nucleotides: TGTGCCAGCAGTTTACTAGGTCCCAGGGATGTCTACGAGCAGTACTTC. The encoded protein is CASSLLGPRDVYEQYF.

In DNA form, the CDR3 reads TGTGCCAGCGGGGGTCGAGCGGGGGATACGCAGTATTTT. Its protein is CASGGRAGDTQYF. The gene calls are TRBV6-1 and TRBJ2-3, with 7 positions matching TRBD2. The CDR3 covers 13 residues. The germline V gene encodes CDR1 MNHNS and CDR2 SASEGT. V was pared by 8 bases and J by 6 bases, with 8 bases of the junction left unmatched.

The gene calls are TRBV7-9 and TRBJ2-7; a possible D gene is TRBD1 (6 bases). This CDR3 region has 13 residues. V shed 5 bases and J shed 1 base, with 9 bases lying between them. Germline V gene sequence: CDR1 SEHNR, CDR2 FQNEAQ (reference sequence). For the CDR3, the DNA is TGTGCCAGCAGCGCCGGACAGTCCTACGAGCAGTACTTC. Protein product: CASSAGQSYEQYF.

The gene calls are TRBV7-8 and TRBJ1-2; TRBD1 is a possible D gene (6 bases). V lost 4 bases and J 5 bases, leaving 14 bases between the germline ends. Germline V lookup: CDR1 SGHVS, CDR2 FQNEAQ. The CDR3 has 14 amino acids. The CDR3 region has the DNA TGTGCCAGCAGCTCCGAGGGGGGGCGTTATGGCTACACCTTC. Its translation: CASSSEGGRYGYTF.

The chain uses TRBV6-5 and TRBJ2-7; D is ambiguous. V lost 5 bases and J lost 1, with 12 bases in between. Germline V gene data show CDR1 as MNHEY and CDR2 as SVGAGI. The CDR3 loop spans 14 amino acids. The CDR3 protein is CASSAHQLSYEQYF. The CDR3 coding sequence is TGTGCCAGCAGTGCCCATCAGTTGTCCTACGAGCAGTACTTC.

This chain links TRBV5-4 with TRBJ2-5; TRBD2 agrees at 13 bases. Per the germline V gene, CDR1 is SGHNT and CDR2 is YYREEE (reference sequence). The CDR3 totals 16 residues. The V gene end was trimmed by 3 bases and the J gene end by 1 base; junction bases not matched to a gene: 3. CDR3 DNA: TGTGCCAGCAGCTGGAGACTAGCGGGGGGCCAAGAGACCCAGTACTTC. Its protein product is CASSWRLAGGQETQYF.